This is a list of T cell receptor beta chains from one sample in a study of patients and donors after allogeneic stem cell transplantation. TCRdb passed the RT-PCR reads through MiXCR, listing each CDR3 protein once. Seen here are some 150,000 distinct CDR3 sequences, over 35% observed once, and the top ten hold around 50%. Sequencing was carried out using blood, either unsorted or a sorted T cell fraction (not recorded which). Source of these receptors: a human donor who was either an allogeneic HSCT recipient or a stem cell or donor lymphocyte infusion donor (not recorded which). It is not recorded whose cells these are; they may come from a transplant donor. Both conserved end residues are part of each CDR3. The D gene is left open where the match is weak. Not every row has a clone size; where given, it reads once, few, many or a size class.

>-|-|TRBV12-3/TRBV12-4|TRBJ2-5
CASSLAVAGRGETQYF
TGTGCCAGCAGTTTGGCGGTTGCGGGGAGAGGAGAGACCCAGTACTTC
>few|-|TRBV12-3/TRBV12-4|TRBJ2-1
CASSLSGVQGNEQFF
TGTGCCAGCAGTTTATCGGGGGTACAGGGCAATGAGCAGTTCTTC
>-|TRBD1|TRBV12-3/TRBV12-4|TRBJ1-6
CASSFAGQLYNSPLHF
TGTGCCAGCAGTTTTGCGGGACAGCTTTATAATTCACCCCTCCACTTT
>few|TRBD1|TRBV5-5|TRBJ1-2
CASSLQGTPAGGYTF
TGTGCCAGCAGCTTACAGGGGACCCCTGCGGGTGGCTACACCTTC
>-|-|TRBV12-3/TRBV12-4|TRBJ1-2
CASSSETDRHGYTF
TGTGCCAGCAGTTCCGAGACAGATAGGCATGGCTACACCTTC
>-|TRBD1|TRBV7-3|TRBJ2-2
CASSFEGQGVTGELFF
TGTGCCAGCAGCTTCGAGGGACAGGGAGTAACCGGGGAGCTGTTTTTT
>-|-|TRBV4-3|TRBJ1-5
CASSQGSGVQPQHF
TGCGCCAGCAGCCAAGGTTCAGGGGTGCAGCCCCAGCATTTT
>-|-|TRBV21-1|TRBJ2-5
CASSPRKYSLQETQYF
TGTGCCAGCAGCCCAAGGAAGTACAGCTTGCAAGAGACCCAGTACTTC
>many|-|TRBV6-5|TRBJ2-1
CASSGNSRGHEQFF
TGTGCCAGCAGCGGGAACAGTCGGGGACATGAGCAGTTCTTC
>few|-|TRBV6-2/TRBV6-3|TRBJ1-1
CASSYGRATEAFF
TGTGCCAGCAGTTACGGGCGAGCAACTGAAGCTTTCTTT
>-|-|TRBV12-3/TRBV12-4|TRBJ2-3
CASRPGPGRPYQDTQYF
TGTGCCAGCAGGCCTGGACCGGGGCGACCCTATCAGGATACGCAGTATTTT
>few|-|TRBV7-6|TRBJ1-1
CASSSPGRGLGAFF
TGTGCCAGCAGCTCCCCCGGCAGGGGCTTGGGGGCTTTCTTT
>-|TRBD1|TRBV12-3/TRBV12-4|TRBJ2-2
CASSFAPNRGLVYTGELFF
TGTGCCAGCAGTTTCGCCCCGAACAGGGGGCTCGTTTACACCGGGGAGCTGTTTTTT
>few|-|TRBV5-1|TRBJ2-1
CASSLHNEQFF
TGCGCCAGCAGCTTGCACAATGAGCAGTTCTTC
>-|-|TRBV3-1|TRBJ1-6
CASSQDPTGFNSPLHF
TGTGCCAGCAGCCAAGACCCGACAGGCTTCAATTCACCCCTCCACTTT
>-|-|TRBV6-6|TRBJ2-1
CASSSRQDNEQFF
TGTGCCAGCAGTTCCCGACAGGACAATGAGCAGTTCTTC
>-|TRBD1|TRBV6-5|TRBJ1-2
CASSPTGGRNYGYTF
TGTGCCAGCAGCCCTACAGGGGGACGAAACTATGGCTACACCTTC
>few|-|TRBV7-6|TRBJ1-4
CASSNTGTTNEKLFF
TGTGCCAGCAGCAACACAGGGACAACTAATGAAAAACTGTTTTTT
>-|TRBD1|TRBV7-9|TRBJ2-3
CASNPTGGGTDTQYF
TGTGCCAGCAACCCGACAGGGGGAGGCACAGATACGCAGTATTTT
>few|-|TRBV29-1|TRBJ1-2
CSAGGGGEYGYTF
TGCAGCGCCGGGGGCGGAGGAGAGTATGGCTACACCTTC
>-|-|TRBV12-3/TRBV12-4|TRBJ2-3
CASSKNPGADTQYF
TGTGCCAGCAGTAAAAATCCGGGAGCGGATACGCAGTATTTT
>few|TRBD1|TRBV4-3|TRBJ1-1
CASSQRTGMNTEAFF
TGCGCCAGCAGCCAACGGACAGGAATGAACACTGAAGCTTTCTTT